Each of the 2 T cell receptor beta chains below was sequenced from the same sample in a study of blood T cell repertoires in COVID-19. Some clones are missing from TCRdb's copy, which holds only in-frame ones; the method was immunoSEQ multiplex PCR. The table has about 360,000 clones, more than 65% seen once. Sequenced: peripheral blood. Receptor source: a human donor with acute or convalescent COVID-19. The donor label of this sample is uncertain.

The chain couples TRBV25-1 to TRBJ1-1; TRBD1 matches 7 bases. Germline V CDR1 and CDR2: MGHDK, SYGVNS. This CDR3 contains 14 residues. V was pared by 1 base and J by 10 bases, with 9 bases of the junction left unmatched. The CDR3 nucleotides read TGTGCCAGCAGTGAATCGATAAGCCGGGACAGAGCTTTCTTT. Amino acids: CASSESISRDRAFF.

The chain joins TRBV5-1 to TRBJ1-6; TRBD1 matches at 9 bases. The germline V gene has CDR1 SGHRS and CDR2 YFSETQ. V trimming: 4 bases; J trimming: 9 bases; junction bases outside the gene matches: 8. The CDR3 totals 15 residues. The CDR3: CASSPFGQGTSPLHF. The CDR3 DNA reads TGCGCCAGCAGCCCCTTCGGACAGGGGACTTCACCCCTCCACTTT.